This T cell receptor beta chain emerged from a study of human T cells and chemical hapten exposure. Across the whole study: The cohort included alopecia areata under or over 50% scalp, totalis and universalis. Small discrepancies in pooled library volume mainly accounted for the varying TCR yields per sample. Whole-study results and caveats: Against controls, expanded TCRs gave rise to significantly more large CDR3 similarity clusters.

Documented time point: patch test 1, 2 weeks after DPC sensitization. The treatment here: therapeutic diphenylcyclopropenone sensitization with weekly scalp DPC. It was the library that attached unique molecular identifiers to individual cDNA molecules. TCRdb recomputed calls from the RACE reads with MiXCR, one row per CDR3 protein. This table holds under 200,000 distinct CDR3 sequences, more than 14% found once. V was clipped by 6 bases and J by 3 bases; unmatched bases: 2. The CDR3 is 13 amino acids. Per the germline V gene, CDR1 is MNHEY and CDR2 is SVGEGT. This clonotype was detected only a few times. What it binds is unknown.

V usage is TRBV6-2 or TRBV6-3 and J usage is TRBJ2-7; 10 nucleotides align to TRBD2. The source was whole blood, collected in connection with sensitization to the hapten diphenylcyclopropenone (DPC). The receptor was derived from a woman in her 30s with alopecia areata. Some clones in this sample may be carry-over from other donors' samples. The DNA of the CDR3 is TGTGCCAGCAGGACTAGCGGGCGCTACGAGCAGTACTTC. Protein sequence: CASRTSGRYEQYF.